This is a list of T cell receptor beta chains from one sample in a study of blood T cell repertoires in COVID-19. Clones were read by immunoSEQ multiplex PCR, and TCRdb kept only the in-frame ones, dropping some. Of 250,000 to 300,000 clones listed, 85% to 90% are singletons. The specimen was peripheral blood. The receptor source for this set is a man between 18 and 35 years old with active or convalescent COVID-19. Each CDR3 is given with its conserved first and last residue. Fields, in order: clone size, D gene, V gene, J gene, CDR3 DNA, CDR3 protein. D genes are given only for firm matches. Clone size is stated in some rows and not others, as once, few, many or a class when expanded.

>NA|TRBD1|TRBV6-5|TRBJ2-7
TGTGCCAGCAGTTACGGTTACAGGGGGCACGAGCAGTACTTC
CASSYGYRGHEQYF
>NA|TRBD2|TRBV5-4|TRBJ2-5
TGTGCCAGCAGCTCACGGACTAGCGGGAGGGAGACCCAGTACTTC
CASSSRTSGRETQYF
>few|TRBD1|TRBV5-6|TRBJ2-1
TGTGCCAGCAGCTACTTAACCACCGGGACAGGGATTTACAATGAGCAGTTCTTC
CASSYLTTGTGIYNEQFF
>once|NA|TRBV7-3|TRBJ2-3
TGTGCCAGCAGCTTACGCCAGGGTAAAGGGGATACGCAGTATTTT
CASSLRQGKGDTQYF
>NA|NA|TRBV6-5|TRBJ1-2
TGTGCCAGCAGTTGGCGGGGTTGGGATGGCTACACCTTC
CASSWRGWDGYTF
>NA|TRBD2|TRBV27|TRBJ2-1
TGTGCCAGCAGAGGGTTAGCGGGAGAAGGTGAGCAGTTCTTC
CASRGLAGEGEQFF
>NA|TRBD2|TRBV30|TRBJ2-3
TGTGCCTGGAGGGGAGGGAGCACAGATACGCAGTATTTT
CAWRGGSTDTQYF
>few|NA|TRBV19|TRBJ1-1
TGTGCCAGTAGGCCGGGGGGCGCGTTCGGTGAAGCTTTCTTT
CASRPGGAFGEAFF
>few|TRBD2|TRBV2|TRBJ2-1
TGTGCCAGCAGTGATCCCACTAGCGGCGATGAGCAGTTCTTC
CASSDPTSGDEQFF
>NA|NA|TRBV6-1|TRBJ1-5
TGTGCCAGCAGTGATCGACTCTTGAGCAATCAGCCCCAGCATTTT
CASSDRLLSNQPQHF
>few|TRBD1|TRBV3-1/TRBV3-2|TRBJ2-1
TGTGCCAGCAGCCGAGTACAGGGGAAGGGCCATGAGCAGTTCTTC
CASSRVQGKGHEQFF
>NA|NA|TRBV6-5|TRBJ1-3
TGTGCCAGCAGATGGGCGGGCGCCTCTGGAAACACCATATATTTT
CASRWAGASGNTIYF
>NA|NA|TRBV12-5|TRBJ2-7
TGTGCTAGCGGGAGTGCCTACGAGCAGTACTTC
CASGSAYEQYF
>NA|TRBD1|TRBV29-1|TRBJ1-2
TGCAGCGGGGGGACAGGGACAAATGGCTACACCTTC
CSGGTGTNGYTF
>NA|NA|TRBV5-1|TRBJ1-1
TGCGCCAGCAGCTTGGCAATCAGGGGAAAGAACACTGAAGCTTTCTTT
CASSLAIRGKNTEAFF
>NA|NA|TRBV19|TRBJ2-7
TGTGCCAGTAGCCGAATACTTGCCTACGAGCAGTACTTC
CASSRILAYEQYF
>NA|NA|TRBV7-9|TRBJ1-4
TGTGCCAGCACCCCTATTCTCGGTGGTAATGAAAAACTGTTTTTT
CASTPILGGNEKLFF
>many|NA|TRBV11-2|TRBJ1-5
TGTGCCAGCAGCGCAGGGGCAGGGTATGAGAGCAATCAGCCCCAGCATTTT
CASSAGAGYESNQPQHF
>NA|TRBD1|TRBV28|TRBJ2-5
TGTGCCAGCAGGCCTGGACAGGGGCCGCAGTCAGAGACCCAGTACTTC
CASRPGQGPQSETQYF
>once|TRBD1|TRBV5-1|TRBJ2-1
TGCGCCACCCAGACAGGGCCCCCGGCCTCCTACAATGAGCAGTTCTTC
CATQTGPPASYNEQFF
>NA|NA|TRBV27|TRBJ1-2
TGTGCCAGCAGTTCCCGGGGGGACTATGGCTACACCTTC
CASSSRGDYGYTF
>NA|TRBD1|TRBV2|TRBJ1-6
TGTGCCAGCAGTGGCGATAGAACAGGGGTTTCACCCCTCCACTTT
CASSGDRTGVSPLHF
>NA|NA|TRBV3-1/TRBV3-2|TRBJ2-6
TGTGCCAGCAGCCAAGTCCCCGGACCCCCCAGGGGCTTCGGGGCCAACGTCCTGACTTTC
CASSQVPGPPRGFGANVLTF
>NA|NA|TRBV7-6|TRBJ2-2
TGTGCCAGCAGCTTAGAGGAGGGAAACACCGGGGAGCTGTTTTTT
CASSLEEGNTGELFF
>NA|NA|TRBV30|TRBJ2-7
TGTGCCTGGAGTCGGACTGCCGAACAGTACTTC
CAWSRTAEQYF
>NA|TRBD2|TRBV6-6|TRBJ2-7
TGTGCCAGCAGTCGGCCTAATCCCGGGACTAGCGGGAGGGTCGTTTTTTACGAGCAGTACTTC
CASSRPNPGTSGRVVFYEQYF
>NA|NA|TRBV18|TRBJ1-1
TGTGCCAGCTCGTCGACAGTGAACACTGAAGCTTTCTTT
CASSSTVNTEAFF
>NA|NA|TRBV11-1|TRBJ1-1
TGTGCCAGCAGCTTCATTACAGGGCAAGAGAACACTGAAGCTTTCTTT
CASSFITGQENTEAFF
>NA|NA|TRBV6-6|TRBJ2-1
TGTGCCAGCAGTTACTCGAGGTACAATGAGCAGTTCTTC
CASSYSRYNEQFF
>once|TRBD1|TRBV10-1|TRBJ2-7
TGCGCCAGCAGTTTGGGGACAGGGGTCTACGAGCAGTACTTC
CASSLGTGVYEQYF
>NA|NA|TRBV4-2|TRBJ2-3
TGTGCCAGCAGTCATCGGGCGGGGCGGGGACTTGATACGCAGTATTTT
CASSHRAGRGLDTQYF
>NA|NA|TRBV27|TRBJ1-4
TGTGCCAGCAGTCCCGGGACACATAATGAAAAACTGTTTTTT
CASSPGTHNEKLFF
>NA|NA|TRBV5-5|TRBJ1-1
TGTGCCAGCAGCTTGGACAGGTCGGACACTGAAGCTTTCTTT
CASSLDRSDTEAFF
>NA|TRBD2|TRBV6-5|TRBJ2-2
TGTGCCAGCAGTTTCTCAGCGGGGAAGAACACCGGGGAGCTGTTTTTT
CASSFSAGKNTGELFF
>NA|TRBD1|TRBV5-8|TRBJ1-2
TGTGCCAGCAGCTTACGGACAGGGGGCTATCGGGGCTACACCTTC
CASSLRTGGYRGYTF
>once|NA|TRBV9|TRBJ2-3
TGTGCCAGCAGCCGTGGGGCGGAGCAGTATTTT
CASSRGAEQYF
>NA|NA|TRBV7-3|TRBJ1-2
TGTGCCAGCAGCCCACAACCGGGCCAGCGGGGCACCTTC
CASSPQPGQRGTF
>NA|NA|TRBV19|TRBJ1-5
TGTGCCAGTAGTACAGGGATACAGCCCCAGCATTTT
CASSTGIQPQHF
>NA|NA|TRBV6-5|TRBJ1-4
TGTGCCAGCAGTTGGCAGGTCGGTGAAAAACTGTTTTTT
CASSWQVGEKLFF
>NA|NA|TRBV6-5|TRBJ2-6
TGTGCCAGCAGGGGCGGGGAGTCTGGGGCCAACGTCCTGACTTTC
CASRGGESGANVLTF
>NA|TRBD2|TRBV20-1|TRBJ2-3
TGCAGTGCTACTGAGATAGCGGGGGGGCCATGGGATACGCAGTATTTT
CSATEIAGGPWDTQYF
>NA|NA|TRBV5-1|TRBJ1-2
TGCGCCAGCAGCTTGGAACAGGGTGCTGGCTACACCTTC
CASSLEQGAGYTF
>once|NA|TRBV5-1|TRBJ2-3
TGCGCCAGCAGTTCGGTCTCTAGCACAGATACGCAGTATTTT
CASSSVSSTDTQYF